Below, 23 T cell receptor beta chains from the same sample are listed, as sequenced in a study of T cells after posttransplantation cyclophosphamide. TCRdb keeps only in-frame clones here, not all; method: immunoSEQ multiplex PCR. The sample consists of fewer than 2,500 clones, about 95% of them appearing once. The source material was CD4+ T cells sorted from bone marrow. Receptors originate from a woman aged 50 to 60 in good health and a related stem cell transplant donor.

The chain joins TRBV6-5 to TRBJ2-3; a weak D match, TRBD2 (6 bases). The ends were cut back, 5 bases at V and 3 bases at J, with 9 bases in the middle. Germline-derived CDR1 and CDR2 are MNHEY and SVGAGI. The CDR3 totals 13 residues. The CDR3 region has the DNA TGTGCCAGCAGTGTGACTAGTACAGATACGCAGTATTTT. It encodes CASSVTSTDTQYF.

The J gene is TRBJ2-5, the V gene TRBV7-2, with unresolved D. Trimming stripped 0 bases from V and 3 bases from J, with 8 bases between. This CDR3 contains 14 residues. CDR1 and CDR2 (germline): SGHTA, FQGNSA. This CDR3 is CASSLAVQKETQYF. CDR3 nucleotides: TGTGCCAGCAGCTTAGCGGTCCAGAAAGAGACCCAGTACTTC. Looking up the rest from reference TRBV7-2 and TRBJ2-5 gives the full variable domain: GAGVSQSPSNKVTEKGKDVELRCDPISGHTALYWYRQSLGQGLEFLIYFQGNSAPDKSGLPSDRFSAERTGGSVSTLTIQRTQQEDSAVYLCASSLAVQKETQYFGPGTRLLVL.

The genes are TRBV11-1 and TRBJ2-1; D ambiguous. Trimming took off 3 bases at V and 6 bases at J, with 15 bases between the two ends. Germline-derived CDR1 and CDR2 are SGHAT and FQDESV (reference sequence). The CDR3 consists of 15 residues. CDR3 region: CASSLDPARSNEQFF. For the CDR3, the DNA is TGTGCCAGCAGCTTGGATCCTGCGAGGAGCAATGAGCAGTTCTTC. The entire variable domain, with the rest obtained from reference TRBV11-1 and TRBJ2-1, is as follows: EAEVAQSPRYKITEKSQAVAFWCDPISGHATLYWYRQILGQGPELLVQFQDESVVDDSQLPKDRFSAERLKGVDSTLKIQPAELGDSAMYLCASSLDPARSNEQFFGPGTRLTVL.

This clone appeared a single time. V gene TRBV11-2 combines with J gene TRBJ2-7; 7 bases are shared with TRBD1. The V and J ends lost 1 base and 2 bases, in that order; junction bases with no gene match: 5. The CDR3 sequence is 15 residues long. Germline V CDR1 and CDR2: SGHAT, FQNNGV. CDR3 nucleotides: TGTGCCAGCAGCTTAGGAAGGGGGCCCCCCTACGAGCAGTACTTC. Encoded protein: CASSLGRGPPYEQYF.

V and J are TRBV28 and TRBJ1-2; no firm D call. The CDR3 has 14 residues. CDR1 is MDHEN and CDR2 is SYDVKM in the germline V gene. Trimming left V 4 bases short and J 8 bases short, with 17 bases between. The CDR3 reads CASSSSTPKRGYTF. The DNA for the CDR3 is TGTGCCAGCAGTTCATCGACACCCAAGCGGGGCTACACCTTC.

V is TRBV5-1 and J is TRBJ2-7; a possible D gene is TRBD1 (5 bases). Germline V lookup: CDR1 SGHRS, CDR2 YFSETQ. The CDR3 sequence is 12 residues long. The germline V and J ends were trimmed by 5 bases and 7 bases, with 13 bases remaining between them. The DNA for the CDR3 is TGCGCCAGCAGTCCTGACAGCATGGAGCAGTACTTC. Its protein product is CASSPDSMEQYF.

For the CDR3, the DNA is TGTGCCAGCAGTTATTGGCCGGGGGAGACCCAGTACTTC. Amino acid sequence: CASSYWPGETQYF. This sequence joins TRBV6-6 and TRBJ2-5; a possible D gene is TRBD2 (5 bases). Trimming left V 3 bases short and J 5 bases short, with 10 bases between. CDR1 and CDR2 from the germline V gene are MNHNY and SVGAGI (reference sequence). CDR3 length equals 13 residues.

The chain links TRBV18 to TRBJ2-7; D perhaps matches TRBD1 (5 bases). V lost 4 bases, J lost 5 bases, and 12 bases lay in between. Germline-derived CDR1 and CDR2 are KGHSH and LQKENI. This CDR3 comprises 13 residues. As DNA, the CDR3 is TGTGCCAGCTCACTGACCCAAGGGGACGAGCAGTACTTC. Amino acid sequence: CASSLTQGDEQYF.

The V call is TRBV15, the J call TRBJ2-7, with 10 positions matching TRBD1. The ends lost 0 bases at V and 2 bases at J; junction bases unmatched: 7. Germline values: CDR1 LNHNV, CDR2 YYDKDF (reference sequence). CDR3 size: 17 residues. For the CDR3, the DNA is TGTGCCACCAGCAGAGATTCGCGGACAGGGGGAACCTACGAGCAGTACTTC. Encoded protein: CATSRDSRTGGTYEQYF.

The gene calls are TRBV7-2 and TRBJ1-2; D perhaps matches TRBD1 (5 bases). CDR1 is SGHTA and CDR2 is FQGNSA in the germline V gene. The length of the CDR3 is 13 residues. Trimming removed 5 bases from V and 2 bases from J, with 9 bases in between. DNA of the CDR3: TGTGCCAGCAGCAGACCAGGGAACTATGGCTACACCTTC. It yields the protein CASSRPGNYGYTF.

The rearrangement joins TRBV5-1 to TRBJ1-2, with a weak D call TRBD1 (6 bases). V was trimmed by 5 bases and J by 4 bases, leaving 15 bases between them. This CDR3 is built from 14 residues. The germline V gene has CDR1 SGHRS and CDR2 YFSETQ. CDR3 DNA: TGCGCCAGCAGTCCCGGGACAAGGGGCTATGGCTACACCTTC. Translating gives CASSPGTRGYGYTF.

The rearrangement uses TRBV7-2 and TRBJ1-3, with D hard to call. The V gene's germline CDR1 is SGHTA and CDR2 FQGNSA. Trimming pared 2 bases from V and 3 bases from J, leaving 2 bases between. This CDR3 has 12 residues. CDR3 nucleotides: TGTGCCAGCAGCTTATATGGAAACACCATATATTTT. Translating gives CASSLYGNTIYF.

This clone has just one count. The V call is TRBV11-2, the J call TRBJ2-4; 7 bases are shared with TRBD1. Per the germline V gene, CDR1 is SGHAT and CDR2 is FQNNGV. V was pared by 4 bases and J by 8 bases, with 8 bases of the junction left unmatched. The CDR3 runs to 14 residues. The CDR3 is CASSSIGGADIQYF. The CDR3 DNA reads TGTGCCAGCAGCTCGATAGGGGGCGCGGACATTCAGTACTTC.

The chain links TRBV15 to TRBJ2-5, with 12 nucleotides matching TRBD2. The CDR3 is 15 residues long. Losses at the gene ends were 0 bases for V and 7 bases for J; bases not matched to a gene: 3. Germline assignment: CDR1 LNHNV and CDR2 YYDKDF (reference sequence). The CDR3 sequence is CATSRDLAGGVTQYF. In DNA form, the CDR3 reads TGTGCCACCAGCAGAGACCTAGCGGGGGGGGTGACCCAGTACTTC.

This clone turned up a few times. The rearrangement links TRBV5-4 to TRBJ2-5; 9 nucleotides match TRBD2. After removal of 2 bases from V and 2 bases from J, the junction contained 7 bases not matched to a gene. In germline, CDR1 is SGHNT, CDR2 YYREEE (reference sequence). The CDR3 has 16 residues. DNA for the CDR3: TGTGCCAGCAGCTTAGGCGGGGGGGTGGAACAAGAGACCCAGTACTTC. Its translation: CASSLGGGVEQETQYF.

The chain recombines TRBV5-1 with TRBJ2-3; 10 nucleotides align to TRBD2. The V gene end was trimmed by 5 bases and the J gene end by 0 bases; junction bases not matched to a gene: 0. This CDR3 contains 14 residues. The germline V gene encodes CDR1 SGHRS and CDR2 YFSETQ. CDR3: CASRLAGSTDTQYF. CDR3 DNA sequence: TGCGCCAGCAGACTAGCGGGGAGCACAGATACGCAGTATTTT.

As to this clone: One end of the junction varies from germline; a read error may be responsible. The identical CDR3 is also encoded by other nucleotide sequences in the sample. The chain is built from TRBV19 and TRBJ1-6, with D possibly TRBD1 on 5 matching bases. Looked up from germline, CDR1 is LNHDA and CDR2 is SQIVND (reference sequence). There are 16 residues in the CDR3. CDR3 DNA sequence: TGTGCCAGTAGGAAGGGGCTGAGCTCCTATAATTCCCCCCTCCACTTC. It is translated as CASRKGLSSYNSPLHF.

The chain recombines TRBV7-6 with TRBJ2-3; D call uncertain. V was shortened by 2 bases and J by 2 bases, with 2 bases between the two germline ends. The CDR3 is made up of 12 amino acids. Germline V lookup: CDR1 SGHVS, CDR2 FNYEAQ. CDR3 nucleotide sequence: TGTGCCAGCAGCTTACTCACAGATACGCAGTATTTT. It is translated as CASSLLTDTQYF.

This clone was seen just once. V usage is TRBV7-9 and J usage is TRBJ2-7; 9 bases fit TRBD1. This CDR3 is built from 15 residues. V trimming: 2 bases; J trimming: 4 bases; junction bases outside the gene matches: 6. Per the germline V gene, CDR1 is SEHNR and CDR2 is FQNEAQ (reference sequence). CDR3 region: CASSLSGQGAYEQYF. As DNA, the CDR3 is TGTGCCAGCAGCTTATCGGGACAGGGAGCTTACGAGCAGTACTTC. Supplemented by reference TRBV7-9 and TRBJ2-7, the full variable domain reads DTGVSQNPRHKITKRGQNVTFRCDPISEHNRLYWYRQTLGQGPEFLTYFQNEAQLEKSRLLSDRFSAERPKGSFSTLEIQRTEQGDSAMYLCASSLSGQGAYEQYFGPGTRLTVT.

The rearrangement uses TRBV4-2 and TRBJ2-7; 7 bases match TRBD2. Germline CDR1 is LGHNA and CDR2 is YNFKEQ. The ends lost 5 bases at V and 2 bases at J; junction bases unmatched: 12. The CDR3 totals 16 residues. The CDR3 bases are TGTGCCAGCAGCACCCCGAGCGGGGAACGCGCCTACGAGCAGTACTTC. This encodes CASSTPSGERAYEQYF.

The CDR3 nucleotides read TGTGCCAGCACCCCCCCAACAGGGTCGAACTACGAGCAGTACTTC. It is translated as CASTPPTGSNYEQYF. The chain has TRBV7-9 and TRBJ2-7, with TRBD1 as a possible D gene (6 bases). Trimming removed 7 bases at V and 3 bases at J, with 19 bases between. CDR1 and CDR2 from the germline V gene are SEHNR and FQNEAQ (reference sequence). The CDR3 has 15 residues.

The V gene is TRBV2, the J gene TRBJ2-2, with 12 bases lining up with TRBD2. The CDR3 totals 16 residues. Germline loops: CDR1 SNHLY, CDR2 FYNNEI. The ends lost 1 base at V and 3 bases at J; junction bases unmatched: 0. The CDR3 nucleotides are TGTGCCAGCAGTGAAGGACTAGCGGGGGACACCGGGGAGCTGTTTTTT. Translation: CASSEGLAGDTGELFF.

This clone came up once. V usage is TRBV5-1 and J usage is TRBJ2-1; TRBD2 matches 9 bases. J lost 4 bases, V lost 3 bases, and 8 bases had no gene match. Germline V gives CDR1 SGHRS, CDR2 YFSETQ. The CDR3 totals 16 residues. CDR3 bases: TGCGCCAGCAGCTCAGGCGGGGGGGGAGCGTACAATGAGCAGTTCTTC. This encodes CASSSGGGGAYNEQFF. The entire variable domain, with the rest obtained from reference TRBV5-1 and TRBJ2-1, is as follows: KAGVTQTPRYLIKTRGQQVTLSCSPISGHRSVSWYQQTPGQGLQFLFEYFSETQRNKGNFPGRFSGRQFSNSRSEMNVSTLELGDSALYLCASSSGGGGAYNEQFFGPGTRLTVL.